This T cell receptor (beta chain) was observed in a study of blood T cells in healthy people across ages. Overall study findings and caveats: Estimated diversity that came from one million T cells was considered an underestimate. PBMC samples, being unsorted, prevented any conclusive comparison of naive and antigen-experienced cells.

Notes on this clonotype: Its cognate antigen is unknown.

Through a sample-barcoded 5' primer and a J-beta primer mix, a second PCR was run for roughly 7 to 12 cycles. MiXCR was run by TCRdb on the 5' RACE reads, yielding one entry per CDR3 protein. Of approximately 1.5 million distinct CDR3 sequences in the sample, 35% to 45% were seen once. CDR3 length: 13 amino acids. CDR1 SGHRS and CDR2 YFSETQ come from the germline V gene. This clonotype originated in a woman younger than 35 in good health. The V gene is TRBV5-1, the J gene TRBJ2-4; maybe TRBD2 (5 bases). Near its end, the DNA agrees better with TRBJ2-7, so the J call may be wrong. The sequenced sample was blood. The CDR3 sequence: CASSLNYGDEQYF. The CDR3 DNA sequence: TGCGCCAGCAGCTTGAATTACGGGGACGAGCAGTACTTC.